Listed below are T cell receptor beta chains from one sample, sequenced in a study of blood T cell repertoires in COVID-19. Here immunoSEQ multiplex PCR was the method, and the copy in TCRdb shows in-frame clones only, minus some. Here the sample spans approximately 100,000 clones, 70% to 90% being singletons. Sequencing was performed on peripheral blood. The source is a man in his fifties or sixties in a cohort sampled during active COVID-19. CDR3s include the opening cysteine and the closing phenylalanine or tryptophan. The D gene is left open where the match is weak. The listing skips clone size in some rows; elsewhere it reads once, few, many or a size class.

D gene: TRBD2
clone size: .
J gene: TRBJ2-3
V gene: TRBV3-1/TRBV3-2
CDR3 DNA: TGTGCCAGCAGCCCCCAGACTAGCGGGCGGAGGTTTTCTAGCACAGATACGCAGTATTTT
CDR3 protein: CASSPQTSGRRFSSTDTQYF

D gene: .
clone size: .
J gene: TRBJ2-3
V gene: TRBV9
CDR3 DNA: TGTGCCAGCAGCGTAGTCCTCACAGATACGCAGTATTTT
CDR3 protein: CASSVVLTDTQYF

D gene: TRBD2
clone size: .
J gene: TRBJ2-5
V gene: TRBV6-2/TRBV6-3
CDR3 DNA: TGTGCCAGCAGTTACCCCTCGATGCGGGGGGGAACACAAGAGACCCAGTACTTC
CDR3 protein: CASSYPSMRGGTQETQYF

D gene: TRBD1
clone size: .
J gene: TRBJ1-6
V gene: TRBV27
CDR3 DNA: TGTGCCAGCAGTTTACTGTTTCCGGGACAGTCAAATTCACCCCTCCACTTT
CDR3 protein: CASSLLFPGQSNSPLHF

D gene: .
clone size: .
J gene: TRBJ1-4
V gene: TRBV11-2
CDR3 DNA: TGTGCCAGCAGCTTACCCGACCCTTGGGGGGAAAATGAAAAACTGTTTTTT
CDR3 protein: CASSLPDPWGENEKLFF

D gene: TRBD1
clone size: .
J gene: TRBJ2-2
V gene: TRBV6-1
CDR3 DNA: TGTGCCAGCAGTGAGGACAGGAGACAGACCGGGGAGCTGTTTTTT
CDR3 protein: CASSEDRRQTGELFF

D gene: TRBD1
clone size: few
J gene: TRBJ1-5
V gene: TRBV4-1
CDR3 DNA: TGCGCCAGCAGCGCTCGGACAGGACGGAATCAGCCCCAGCATTTT
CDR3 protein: CASSARTGRNQPQHF

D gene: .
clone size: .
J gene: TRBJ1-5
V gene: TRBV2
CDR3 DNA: TGTGCCAGCAGCCTGGACTTCGCCTCGGGTCAGCCCCAGCATTTT
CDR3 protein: CASSLDFASGQPQHF

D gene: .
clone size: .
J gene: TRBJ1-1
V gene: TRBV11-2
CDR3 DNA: TGTGCCAGCAGCTTATTACCGACTGGGAACACTGAAGCTTTCTTT
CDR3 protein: CASSLLPTGNTEAFF

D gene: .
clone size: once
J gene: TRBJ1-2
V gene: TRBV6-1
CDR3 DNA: TGTGCCAGCAGTGCAGCGGGGGGGTATGGCTACACCTTC
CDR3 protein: CASSAAGGYGYTF

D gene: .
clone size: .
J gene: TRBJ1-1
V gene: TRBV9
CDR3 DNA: TGTGCCAGCAGCGTAGGTACAGGGAACACTGAAGCTTTCTTT
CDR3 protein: CASSVGTGNTEAFF

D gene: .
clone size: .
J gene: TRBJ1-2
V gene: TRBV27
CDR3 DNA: TGTGCCAGCAGTTTATTGGGAGTCTACTATGGCTACACCTTC
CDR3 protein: CASSLLGVYYGYTF

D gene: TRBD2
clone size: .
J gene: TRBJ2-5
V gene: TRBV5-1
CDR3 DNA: TGCGCCAGCACCACGGGACTAGCGGTCCAGGAGACCCAGTACTTC
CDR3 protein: CASTTGLAVQETQYF

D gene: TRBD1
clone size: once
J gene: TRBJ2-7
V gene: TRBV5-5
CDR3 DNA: TGTGCCAGCAGCTTGTGGGACAGGCTAGGCGAGCAGTACTTC
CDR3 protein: CASSLWDRLGEQYF

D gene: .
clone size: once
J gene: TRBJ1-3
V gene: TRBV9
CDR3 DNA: TGTGCCAGCAGCCCCTCCCGAAACACCATATATTTT
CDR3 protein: CASSPSRNTIYF

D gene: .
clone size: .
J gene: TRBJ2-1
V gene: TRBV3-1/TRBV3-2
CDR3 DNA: TGTGCCAGCAGCCAAGCAGGTACTTCCTACAATGAGCAGTTCTTC
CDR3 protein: CASSQAGTSYNEQFF

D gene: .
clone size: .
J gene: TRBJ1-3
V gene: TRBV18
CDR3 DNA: TGTGCCAGCTCACCAGACGGGGCTGGAAACACCATATATTTT
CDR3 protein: CASSPDGAGNTIYF

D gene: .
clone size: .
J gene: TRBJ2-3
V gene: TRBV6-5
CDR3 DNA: TGTGCCACCGCGCGCGGGGGCACCGGGGATACGCAGTATTTT
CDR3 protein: CATARGGTGDTQYF

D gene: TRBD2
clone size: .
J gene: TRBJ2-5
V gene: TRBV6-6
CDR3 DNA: TGTGCCAGCAGTCGGGACGGGGGGTCGCGGGAGACCCAGTACTTC
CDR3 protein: CASSRDGGSRETQYF

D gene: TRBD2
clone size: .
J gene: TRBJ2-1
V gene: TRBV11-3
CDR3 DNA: TGTGCCAGCAGCCCCCCATCACCGGGACTAGCGGGGAGTGAGCAGTTCTTC
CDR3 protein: CASSPPSPGLAGSEQFF

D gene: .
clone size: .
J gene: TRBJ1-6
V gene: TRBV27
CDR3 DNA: TGTGCCAGCAGGGGGGGGAGCTCCTATAATTCACCCCTCCACTTT
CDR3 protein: CASRGGSSYNSPLHF

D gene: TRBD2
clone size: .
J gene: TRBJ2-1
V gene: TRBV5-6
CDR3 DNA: TGTGCCAGCAGCTTAATAGCGGGGGGGTTTGAGCAGTTCTTC
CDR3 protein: CASSLIAGGFEQFF

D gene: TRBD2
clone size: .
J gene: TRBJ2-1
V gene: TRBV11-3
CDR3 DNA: TGTGCCAGCAGCTTAGCGGGGGGGTTCAATGAGCAGTTCTTC
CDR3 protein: CASSLAGGFNEQFF

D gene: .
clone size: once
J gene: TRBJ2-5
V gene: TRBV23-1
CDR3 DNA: TGCGCCAGCAGTCATCGCCAAACTTCTCAAGAGACCCAGTACTTC
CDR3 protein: CASSHRQTSQETQYF

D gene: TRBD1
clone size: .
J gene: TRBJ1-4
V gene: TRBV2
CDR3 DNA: TGTGCCAGCGGTGGCACCGGGACAGGGGATGAAAAACTGTTTTTT
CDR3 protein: CASGGTGTGDEKLFF